This T cell receptor beta chain was retrieved from a study of T cells after posttransplantation cyclophosphamide. Overall study results and limits: Skin or GI-infiltrating T cells shared few TRB sequences with blood.

CDR3 length: 16 residues. Per germline, CDR1 SNHLY and CDR2 FYNNEI. The trim removed 7 bases at V and 2 bases at J, leaving 11 bases unmatched. The table came from immunoSEQ multiplex PCR; TCRdb's copy has only in-frame clones and leaves some out. The sample includes some 64,000 clones, roughly 95% of them seen just once. About this clone itself: Antigen specificity is unknown.

Sequencing was performed on PBMCs. The V and J genes are TRBV2 and TRBJ2-7; the match to TRBD2 covers 10 bases. The source of this sequence is a woman aged 30 to 39 in good health and a related stem cell transplant donor. CDR3: CASTEGLAGDTYEQYF. For the CDR3, the DNA is TGTGCCAGCACCGAGGGGCTAGCGGGGGATACCTACGAGCAGTACTTC.